This is a list of T cell receptor beta chains from one sample in a study of cytomegalovirus exposure and HLA in healthy donors. TCRdb keeps only in-frame clones here, not all; method: immunoSEQ multiplex PCR. The sample includes some 140,000 clones, 80% of them seen just once. Material for sequencing was PBMCs. All receptors come from a man younger than 40 in good health and CMV-seronegative. Each CDR3 is given with its conserved first and last residue. Fields, in order: clone size, J gene, D gene, V gene, CDR3 DNA, CDR3 protein. The D gene is left open where the match is weak. Not all rows give a size; the values are once, few, many and, for expanded clones, a class.

abundance: -; j_gene: TRBJ2-2; d_gene: -; v_gene: TRBV18; CDR3nt: TGTGCCAGCTCACCACTCGCGCCGAACACCGGGGAGCTGTTTTTT; CDR3aa: CASSPLAPNTGELFF
abundance: -; j_gene: TRBJ2-7; d_gene: TRBD1; v_gene: TRBV9; CDR3nt: TGTGCCAGCAGCGGGGGGGACAGGGGAATGAGAGAGCAGTACTTC; CDR3aa: CASSGGDRGMREQYF
abundance: -; j_gene: TRBJ2-1; d_gene: -; v_gene: TRBV2; CDR3nt: TGTGCCAGCAGTGAAGGTCGGAGCTCCTACAATGAGCAGTTCTTC; CDR3aa: CASSEGRSSYNEQFF
abundance: -; j_gene: TRBJ2-1; d_gene: TRBD2; v_gene: TRBV4-1; CDR3nt: TGCGCCAGCAGCCAAGTTGGGGCTAGCGGGAGAAATGAGCAGTTCTTC; CDR3aa: CASSQVGASGRNEQFF
abundance: -; j_gene: TRBJ2-1; d_gene: TRBD2; v_gene: TRBV27; CDR3nt: TGTGCCAGCAGTATCGGGACTAGCGGGAGTGTATGGCAGTTCTTC; CDR3aa: CASSIGTSGSVWQFF
abundance: -; j_gene: TRBJ2-1; d_gene: -; v_gene: TRBV6-5; CDR3nt: TGTGCCAGCGGGCGCGGGTACAATGAGCAGTTCTTC; CDR3aa: CASGRGYNEQFF
abundance: -; j_gene: TRBJ2-1; d_gene: -; v_gene: TRBV6-4; CDR3nt: TGTGCCAGCAGCCCAGAAGTAAGCTCCTACAATGAGCAGTTCTTC; CDR3aa: CASSPEVSSYNEQFF
abundance: -; j_gene: TRBJ2-2; d_gene: TRBD2; v_gene: TRBV11-2; CDR3nt: TGTGCCAGCAGCCCCCCACTAGCGGGAGGGCCGAACACCGGGGAGCTGTTTTTT; CDR3aa: CASSPPLAGGPNTGELFF
abundance: few; j_gene: TRBJ2-2; d_gene: -; v_gene: TRBV5-1; CDR3nt: TGCGCCAGCAGCTTGGTGATGTCGGACACCGGGGAGCTGTTTTTT; CDR3aa: CASSLVMSDTGELFF
abundance: -; j_gene: TRBJ2-3; d_gene: TRBD2; v_gene: TRBV30; CDR3nt: TGTGCCTGGAGGGCAAGCGGGAGCTTCGGCGATACGCAGTATTTT; CDR3aa: CAWRASGSFGDTQYF
abundance: -; j_gene: TRBJ1-3; d_gene: -; v_gene: TRBV29-1; CDR3nt: TGCAGCGGGACTTATGGCTCTGGAAACACCATATATTTT; CDR3aa: CSGTYGSGNTIYF
abundance: -; j_gene: TRBJ1-1; d_gene: TRBD1; v_gene: TRBV6-5; CDR3nt: TGTGCCAGCAGTACAGGGGGGAGGGTCGGGACTGAAGCTTTCTTT; CDR3aa: CASSTGGRVGTEAFF
abundance: -; j_gene: TRBJ2-2; d_gene: -; v_gene: TRBV11-2; CDR3nt: TGTGCCAGCAGCTTAGGGGTGGGCCCGACCGGGGAGCTGTTTTTT; CDR3aa: CASSLGVGPTGELFF
abundance: -; j_gene: TRBJ2-5; d_gene: -; v_gene: TRBV30; CDR3nt: TGTGCCTGGAGTGTACTTGGAGGACAGACCCAGTACTTC; CDR3aa: CAWSVLGGQTQYF
abundance: -; j_gene: TRBJ2-5; d_gene: TRBD1; v_gene: TRBV6-1; CDR3nt: TGTGCCAGCAGTTATTGGGACAGAGATACGGCCCAGTACTTC; CDR3aa: CASSYWDRDTAQYF
abundance: -; j_gene: TRBJ2-6; d_gene: TRBD1; v_gene: TRBV11-1; CDR3nt: TGTGCCAGCAGCCCAAGACAGGGAGTACCTGGGGCCAACGTCCTGACTTTC; CDR3aa: CASSPRQGVPGANVLTF
abundance: -; j_gene: TRBJ2-7; d_gene: -; v_gene: TRBV6-1; CDR3nt: TGTGCCAGCAGTACTAGTGAGCCCTACGAGCAGTACTTC; CDR3aa: CASSTSEPYEQYF
abundance: -; j_gene: TRBJ2-7; d_gene: -; v_gene: TRBV28; CDR3nt: TGTGCCAGCAGTTTATCCGCGGGAAGCTCCTACGAGCAGTACTTC; CDR3aa: CASSLSAGSSYEQYF
abundance: -; j_gene: TRBJ1-5; d_gene: TRBD1; v_gene: TRBV6-6; CDR3nt: TGTGCCAGCAGCCCAACGGGACAGGGAGCTCAGCCCCAGCATTTT; CDR3aa: CASSPTGQGAQPQHF
abundance: -; j_gene: TRBJ2-3; d_gene: TRBD2; v_gene: TRBV27; CDR3nt: TGTGCCAGCAGTTCACCGGGACTAGAGTCAGATACGCAGTATTTT; CDR3aa: CASSSPGLESDTQYF
abundance: -; j_gene: TRBJ1-3; d_gene: -; v_gene: TRBV7-9; CDR3nt: TGTGCCAGCAGCTCACCAGGGGCCGTCTCTGGAAACACCATATATTTT; CDR3aa: CASSSPGAVSGNTIYF
abundance: -; j_gene: TRBJ2-7; d_gene: TRBD1; v_gene: TRBV29-1; CDR3nt: TGCAGCGTCGGGACAGGCTACGAGCAGTACTTC; CDR3aa: CSVGTGYEQYF
abundance: -; j_gene: TRBJ1-1; d_gene: TRBD1; v_gene: TRBV7-9; CDR3nt: TGTGCCAGCAGCCGTACAGGGGGAACGAACACTGAAGCTTTCTTT; CDR3aa: CASSRTGGTNTEAFF
abundance: -; j_gene: TRBJ1-1; d_gene: -; v_gene: TRBV28; CDR3nt: TGTGCCAGCAGTTCGACGGCCGTGGGAGGCACTGAAGCTTTCTTT; CDR3aa: CASSSTAVGGTEAFF
abundance: -; j_gene: TRBJ2-7; d_gene: -; v_gene: TRBV2; CDR3nt: TGTGCCAGCAGTGAGGGCAGGGCGAACGAGCAGTACTTC; CDR3aa: CASSEGRANEQYF
abundance: few; j_gene: TRBJ2-7; d_gene: TRBD1; v_gene: TRBV5-6; CDR3nt: TGTGCCAGCAGCGCCGGGACAGGGGGCGAGCAGTACTTC; CDR3aa: CASSAGTGGEQYF
abundance: few; j_gene: TRBJ1-2; d_gene: -; v_gene: TRBV5-1; CDR3nt: TGCGCCAGCAGGGACGATACAGGGTTTAGGTATGGCTACACCTTC; CDR3aa: CASRDDTGFRYGYTF
abundance: -; j_gene: TRBJ2-3; d_gene: TRBD1; v_gene: TRBV5-4; CDR3nt: TGTGCCAGCAGCCCGGGACAGGGGGTGGGTACGCAGTATTTT; CDR3aa: CASSPGQGVGTQYF
abundance: -; j_gene: TRBJ2-1; d_gene: TRBD2; v_gene: TRBV10-2; CDR3nt: TGCGCCAGCAGGGTGCGCGGGAGCTACTCCTACAATGAGCAGTTCTTC; CDR3aa: CASRVRGSYSYNEQFF
abundance: once; j_gene: TRBJ2-7; d_gene: TRBD2; v_gene: TRBV27; CDR3nt: TGTGCCAGCAGTTACGGGACTAGCGGGAGTGTCACCTACGAGCAGTACTTC; CDR3aa: CASSYGTSGSVTYEQYF
abundance: -; j_gene: TRBJ2-7; d_gene: -; v_gene: TRBV6-5; CDR3nt: TGTGCCAGCAGTTCTCTGACTCCACCGGAGTCGCAGTACTTC; CDR3aa: CASSSLTPPESQYF
abundance: once; j_gene: TRBJ2-3; d_gene: TRBD1; v_gene: TRBV5-1; CDR3nt: TGCGCCAGCCTTCCCGGGACAGACCCTGGCACAGATACGCAGTATTTT; CDR3aa: CASLPGTDPGTDTQYF
abundance: few; j_gene: TRBJ2-7; d_gene: -; v_gene: TRBV7-9; CDR3nt: TGTGCCAGCAGCTCCCGACTAGTCGGGGAGCAGTACTTC; CDR3aa: CASSSRLVGEQYF